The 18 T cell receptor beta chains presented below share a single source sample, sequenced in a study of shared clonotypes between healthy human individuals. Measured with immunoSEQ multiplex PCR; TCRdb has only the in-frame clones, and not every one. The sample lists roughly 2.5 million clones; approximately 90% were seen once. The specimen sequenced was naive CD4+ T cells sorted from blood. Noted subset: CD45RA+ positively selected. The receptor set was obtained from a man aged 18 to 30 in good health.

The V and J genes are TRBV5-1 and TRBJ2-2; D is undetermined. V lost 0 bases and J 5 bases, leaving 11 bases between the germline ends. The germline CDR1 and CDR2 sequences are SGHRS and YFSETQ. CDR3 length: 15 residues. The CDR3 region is CASSLVRQRTGELFF. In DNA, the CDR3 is TGCGCCAGCAGCTTGGTCCGCCAGAGGACCGGGGAGCTGTTTTTT.

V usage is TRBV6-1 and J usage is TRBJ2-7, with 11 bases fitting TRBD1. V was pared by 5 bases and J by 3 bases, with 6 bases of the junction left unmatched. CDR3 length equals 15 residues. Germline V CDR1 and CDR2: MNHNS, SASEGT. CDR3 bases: TGTGCCAGCAGTCGATCCGGGACAGGGGGCTACGAGCAGTACTTC. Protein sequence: CASSRSGTGGYEQYF.

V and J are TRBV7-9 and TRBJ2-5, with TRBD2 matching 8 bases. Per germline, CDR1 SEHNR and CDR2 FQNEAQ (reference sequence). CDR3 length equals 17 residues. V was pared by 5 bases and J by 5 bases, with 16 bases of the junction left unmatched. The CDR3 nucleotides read TGTGCCAGCAGCCCAAGAGGCACTAGCGGTTCTAGGGAGACCCAGTACTTC. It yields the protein CASSPRGTSGSRETQYF.

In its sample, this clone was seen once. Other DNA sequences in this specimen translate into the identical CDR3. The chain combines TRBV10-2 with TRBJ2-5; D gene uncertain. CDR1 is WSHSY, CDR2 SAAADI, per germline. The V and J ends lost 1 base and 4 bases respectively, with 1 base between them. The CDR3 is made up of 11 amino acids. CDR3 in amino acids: CASSELETQYF. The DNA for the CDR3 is TGCGCCAGCAGTGAGTTAGAGACCCAGTACTTC.

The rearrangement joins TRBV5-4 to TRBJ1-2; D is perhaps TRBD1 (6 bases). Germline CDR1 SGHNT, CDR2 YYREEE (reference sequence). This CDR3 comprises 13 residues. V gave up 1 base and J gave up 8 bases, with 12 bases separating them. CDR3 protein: CASSLKEGVGYTF. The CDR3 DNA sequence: TGTGCCAGCAGCTTGAAAGAGGGGGTAGGCTACACCTTC.

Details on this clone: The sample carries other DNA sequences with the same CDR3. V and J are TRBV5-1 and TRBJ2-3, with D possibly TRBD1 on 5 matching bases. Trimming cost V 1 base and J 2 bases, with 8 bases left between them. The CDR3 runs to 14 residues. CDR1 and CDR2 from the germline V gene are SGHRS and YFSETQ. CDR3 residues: CASSLQGTTDTQYF. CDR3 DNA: TGCGCCAGCAGCTTGCAGGGAACCACAGATACGCAGTATTTT.

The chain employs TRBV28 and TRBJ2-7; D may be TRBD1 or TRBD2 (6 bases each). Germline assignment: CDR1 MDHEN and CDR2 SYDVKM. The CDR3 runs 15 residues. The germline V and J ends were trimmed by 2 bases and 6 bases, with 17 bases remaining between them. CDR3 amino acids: CASSLVGGPSLEQYF. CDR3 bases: TGTGCCAGCAGTTTAGTCGGGGGCCCTTCGCTCGAGCAGTACTTC.

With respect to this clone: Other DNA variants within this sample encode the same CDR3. The CDR3 region has the DNA TGTGCCAGCAGCTTATATAGCGGGGGAACAGATACGCAGTATTTT. As protein: CASSLYSGGTDTQYF. The genes are TRBV5-4 and TRBJ2-3; TRBD2 matches 9 bases. The V gene end was trimmed by 2 bases and the J gene end by 3 bases; junction bases not matched to a gene: 4. CDR3 length: 15 amino acids. In germline, CDR1 is SGHNT, CDR2 YYREEE (reference sequence). Variable domain in full (rest from reference TRBV5-4 and TRBJ2-3): ETGVTQSPTHLIKTRGQQVTLRCSSQSGHNTVSWYQQALGQGPQFIFQYYREEENGRGNFPPRFSGLQFPNYSSELNVNALELDDSALYLCASSLYSGGTDTQYFGPGTRLTVL.

CDR3 residues: CASSSSGGLSYEQYF. The DNA of the CDR3 is TGTGCCAGCAGCTCTAGCGGGGGGCTCTCCTACGAGCAGTACTTC. V gene TRBV5-4 combines with J gene TRBJ2-7; TRBD2 agrees at 11 bases. V shed 3 bases, J shed 0 bases, and the junction held 2 bases outside the gene matches. Germline CDR1 and CDR2: SGHNT and YYREEE (reference sequence). The CDR3 extends over 15 amino acids.

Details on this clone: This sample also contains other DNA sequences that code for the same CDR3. CDR3 nucleotides: TGTGCCTGGAGGGGACCCTACGAGCAGTACTTC. It codes for CAWRGPYEQYF. The chain combines TRBV30 with TRBJ2-7, with D perhaps assigned TRBD1 or TRBD2 (5 bases each). The length of the CDR3 is 11 residues. Trimming pared 3 bases from V and 2 bases from J, leaving 5 bases between. Germline V gene sequence: CDR1 GTSNPN, CDR2 SVGIG (reference sequence).

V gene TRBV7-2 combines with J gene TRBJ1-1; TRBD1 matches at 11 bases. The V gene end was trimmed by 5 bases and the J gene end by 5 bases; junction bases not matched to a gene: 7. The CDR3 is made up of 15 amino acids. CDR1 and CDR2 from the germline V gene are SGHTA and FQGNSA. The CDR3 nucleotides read TGTGCCAGCAGCCAACGGGACAGGGGGAGGACTGAAGCTTTCTTT. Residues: CASSQRDRGRTEAFF.

CDR3 nucleotide sequence: TGTGCCAGCAGTGCCTCTTGGGCCGGCCAAGAGACCCAGTACTTC. This encodes CASSASWAGQETQYF. V usage is TRBV28 and J usage is TRBJ2-5; D is unclear. Trimming took 5 bases from V and 1 from J, leaving 14 bases between them. CDR3 length equals 15 residues. Germline V gene sequence: CDR1 MDHEN, CDR2 SYDVKM.

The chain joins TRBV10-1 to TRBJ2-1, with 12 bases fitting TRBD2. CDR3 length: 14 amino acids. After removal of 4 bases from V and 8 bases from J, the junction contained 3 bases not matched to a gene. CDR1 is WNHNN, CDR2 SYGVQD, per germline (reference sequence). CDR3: CASSGASGRDEQFF. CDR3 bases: TGCGCCAGCAGTGGGGCTAGCGGGAGGGATGAGCAGTTCTTC.

For the CDR3, the DNA is TGTGCCAGCAGCAGCCCTTGGACAGGGGGCCTGTACTTC. Its protein product is CASSSPWTGGLYF. The V and J genes are TRBV5-6 and TRBJ2-7; 11 bases fit TRBD1. The CDR3 runs to 13 residues. J gave up 12 bases and V 4 bases, and 9 bases lay outside the gene matches. CDR1 is SGHDT and CDR2 is YYEEEE in the germline V gene.

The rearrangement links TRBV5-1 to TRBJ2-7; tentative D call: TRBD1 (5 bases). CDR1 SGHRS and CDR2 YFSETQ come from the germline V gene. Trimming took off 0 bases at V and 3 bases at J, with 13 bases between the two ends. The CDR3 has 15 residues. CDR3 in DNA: TGCGCCAGCAGCTTGGTACAGGTACGAGGCTACGAGCAGTACTTC. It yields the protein CASSLVQVRGYEQYF.

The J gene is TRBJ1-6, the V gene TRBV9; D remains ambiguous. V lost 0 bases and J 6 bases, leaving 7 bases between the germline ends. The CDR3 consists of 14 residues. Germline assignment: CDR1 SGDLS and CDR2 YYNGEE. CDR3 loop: CASSVVHTNSPLHF. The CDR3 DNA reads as TGTGCCAGCAGCGTAGTACATACTAATTCACCCCTCCACTTT.

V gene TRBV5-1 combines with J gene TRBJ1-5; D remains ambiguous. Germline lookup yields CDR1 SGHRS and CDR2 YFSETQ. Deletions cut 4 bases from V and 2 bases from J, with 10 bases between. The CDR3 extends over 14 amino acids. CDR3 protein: CASSVKGGNQPQHF. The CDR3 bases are TGCGCCAGCAGCGTGAAGGGCGGCAATCAGCCCCAGCATTTT.

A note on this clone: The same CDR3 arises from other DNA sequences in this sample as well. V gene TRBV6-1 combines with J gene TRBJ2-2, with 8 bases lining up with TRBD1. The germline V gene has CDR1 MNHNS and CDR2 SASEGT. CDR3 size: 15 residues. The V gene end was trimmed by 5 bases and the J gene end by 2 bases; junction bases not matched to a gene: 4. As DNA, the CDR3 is TGTGCCAGCAGTACCGGACAGGGAAACACCGGGGAGCTGTTTTTT. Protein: CASSTGQGNTGELFF.